One and the same sample provided the 8 T cell receptor beta chains below, sequenced in a study of blood T cells in healthy people across ages. A J-beta primer mix and a sample-barcoded 5' primer were used in a second PCR of about 7 to 11 cycles. TCRdb analysed the 5' RACE reads with MiXCR anew, one entry per CDR3 protein. The sample lists 700,000 or so distinct CDR3 sequences, about 20% occurring once. The specimen sequenced was blood. These receptors originate from a man in his 70s in good health.

The chain links TRBV29-1 to TRBJ2-5; D is uncertain. V lost 4 bases, J lost 1 base, and 10 bases lay in between. CDR1 and CDR2 from the germline V gene are SQVTM and ANQGSEA. The CDR3 is made up of 13 amino acids. CDR3 sequence reads: CSVGGRTQETQYF. CDR3 DNA: TGCAGCGTTGGTGGACGGACCCAAGAGACCCAGTACTTC.

The chain recombines TRBV5-1 with TRBJ1-1, with 7 bases matching TRBD1. Germline CDR1 reads SGHRS; CDR2 reads YFSETQ. Unmatched junction bases numbered 6, after V lost 3 bases and J lost 4 bases. The CDR3 runs to 14 residues. CDR3 amino acids: CASSSQGVSTEAFF. CDR3 sequence (DNA): TGCGCCAGCAGCTCCCAGGGGGTTAGCACTGAAGCTTTCTTT.

This chain joins TRBV6-5 and TRBJ2-2; tentative D call: TRBD2 (5 bases). The CDR3 runs to 13 residues. The germline gives CDR1 MNHEY, CDR2 SVGAGI. Trimming took 6 bases from V and 4 from J, leaving 9 bases between them. Here the CDR3 DNA reads TGTGCCAGCAGACGAGGGCGCACCGGGGAGCTGTTTTTT. Amino acid sequence: CASRRGRTGELFF.

This clonotype turned up a few times. The chain uses TRBV21-1 and TRBJ2-3; TRBD1 reflects the table's D call only, with no check against the DNA. TRBV21-1 is labeled a pseudogene. The CDR3 totals 18 residues. CDR3 sequence reads: CASSKQAPLNFDTDTQYF. The CDR3 coding sequence is TGTGCCAGCAGCAAACAGGCCCCCCTTAACTTCGACACAGATACGCAGTATTTT.

In this sample, this clonotype turned up once. The CDR3 DNA sequence: TGTGCCAGCAGCCGCACCGGGACAGGGTCATACGAGCAGTACGTC. It yields the protein CASSRTGTGSYEQYV. The V gene is TRBV5-6, the J gene TRBJ2-7; 9 bases are shared with TRBD1. The CDR3 totals 15 residues. Germline assignment: CDR1 SGHDT and CDR2 YYEEEE. Trimming removed 4 bases from V and 4 bases from J; junction bases left unmatched: 9.

This clonotype turned up a few times. The chain combines TRBV5-1 with TRBJ2-2; D not certain. The CDR3 loop spans 12 amino acids. V was clipped by 1 base and J by 9 bases, with 7 bases between them. Germline CDR1 SGHRS, CDR2 YFSETQ. As DNA, the CDR3 is TGCGCCAGCAGCTTGTCGTTCCGGGAGCTGTTTTTT. Protein product: CASSLSFRELFF.

This clonotype appeared many times. This chain joins TRBV4-1 and TRBJ2-5; possible D gene TRBD2, 5 bases. The DNA end is a closer match to TRBJ2-1, so the J assignment may be wrong. The V gene's germline CDR1 is MGHRA and CDR2 YSYEKL. There are 13 residues in the CDR3. The CDR3 region is CASSQGGGNEQFF. In nucleotides, the CDR3 is TGCGCCAGCAGCCAAGGTGGAGGTAATGAGCAGTTCTTC.

The rearrangement uses TRBV29-1 and TRBJ2-5, with 9 bases fitting TRBD1. The last part of the DNA fits TRBJ2-7 better; the J call may be wrong. Germline V CDR1 and CDR2: SQVTM, ANQGSEA. The CDR3 totals 13 residues. The CDR3 coding sequence is TGCAGCACCATCCTCACAGGGGGCGACGAGCAGTACTTC. As protein: CSTILTGGDEQYF.